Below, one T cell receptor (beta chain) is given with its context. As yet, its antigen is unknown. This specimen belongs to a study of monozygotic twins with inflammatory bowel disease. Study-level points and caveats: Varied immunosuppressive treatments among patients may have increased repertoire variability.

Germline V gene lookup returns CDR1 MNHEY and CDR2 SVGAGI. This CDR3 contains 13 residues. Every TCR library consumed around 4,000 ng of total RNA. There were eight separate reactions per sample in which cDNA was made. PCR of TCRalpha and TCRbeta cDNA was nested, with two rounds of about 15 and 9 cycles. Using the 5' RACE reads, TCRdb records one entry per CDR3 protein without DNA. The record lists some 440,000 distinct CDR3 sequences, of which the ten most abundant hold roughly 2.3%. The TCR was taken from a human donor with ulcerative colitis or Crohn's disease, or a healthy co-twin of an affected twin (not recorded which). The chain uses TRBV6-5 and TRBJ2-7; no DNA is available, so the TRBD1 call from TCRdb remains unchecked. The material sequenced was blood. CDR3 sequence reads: CASGTGESYEQYF.